This T cell receptor beta chain derives from a study of cytotoxic CD8 clonotypes in ibrutinib-treated CLL. V was clipped by 3 bases and J by 3 bases; unmatched bases: 5. The CDR3 sequence is 15 residues long. Germline CDR1 and CDR2: SGHTA and FQGNSA. Some clones are missing from TCRdb's copy, which holds only in-frame ones; the method was immunoSEQ multiplex PCR. Here the sample spans 25,000 to 30,000 clones, 55% to 70% being singletons. Genomic DNA (around 2 micrograms) was obtained from cryopreserved PBMCs for construction of TCR beta libraries. The clonotype comes from a human donor with chronic lymphocytic leukemia. The sample in question was PBMCs, obtained after 24 months of ibrutinib treatment. The chain uses TRBV7-2 and TRBJ2-1, with 7 positions matching TRBD2. The CDR3 here is CASSFQAGLYNEQFF. CDR3 DNA: TGTGCCAGCAGCTTCCAAGCGGGGCTCTACAATGAGCAGTTCTTC.